These 9 T cell receptor beta chains originate from one sample sequenced in a study of CD8 T cells in Susac syndrome. Reverse transcription of roughly 0.45 to 1 ug RNA used random hexamers. Via MiXCR, TCRdb re-called the immunoSEQ multiplex PCR reads, giving one row per CDR3 protein. Among about 280,000 distinct CDR3 sequences listed, about 85% were seen once. The sample taken for sequencing was CD8+ T cells from PBMCs. The receptors stem from a human donor with multiple sclerosis.

The chain has TRBV12-3 or TRBV12-4 and TRBJ2-2; TRBD2 matches 10 bases. With 3 bases clipped from V and 7 bases from J, the junction kept 17 bases outside the gene matches. The CDR3 sequence is 19 residues long. Written as DNA, the CDR3 is TGTGCCAGCAGTTTGGCTAGCGGGAGAAGTACACCCCCGCACGGGGAGCTGTTTTTT. Translated: CASSLASGRSTPPHGELFF.

The table lists this clonotype with a count of one. The junction departs from germline at one end; a sequencing error may be responsible. The CDR3 coding sequence is TGTGCCAGCAGACACAGGGAGAGCACTGAAGCTTCCTTT. Its translation is CASRHRESTEASF. The gene calls are TRBV6-4 and TRBJ1-1; tentatively, D is TRBD1 (6 bases). CDR1 and CDR2 from the germline V gene are MRHNA and SNTAGT. The CDR3 loop spans 13 amino acids.

The table lists this clonotype with a count of one. The V gene is TRBV7-9, the J gene TRBJ1-1, with D possibly TRBD1 on 5 matching bases. The ends were cut back, 6 bases at V and 6 bases at J, with 17 bases in the middle. The CDR3 has 14 residues. CDR1 SEHNR and CDR2 FQNEAQ come from the germline V gene (reference sequence). CDR3 in amino acids: CASRDSSRSSEAFF. The CDR3 DNA is TGTGCCAGCAGAGACAGCTCGAGGAGCTCTGAAGCTTTCTTT.

The chain couples TRBV7-2 to TRBJ2-5; the match to TRBD2 covers 10 bases. The V gene end was trimmed by 5 bases and the J gene end by 4 bases; junction bases not matched to a gene: 13. There are 17 residues in the CDR3. Germline lookup yields CDR1 SGHTA and CDR2 FQGNSA. The CDR3 loop is CASSRSGGTSVGETQYF. The CDR3 coding sequence is TGTGCCAGCAGCCGTTCCGGAGGGACTAGCGTGGGAGAGACCCAGTACTTC.

A note on this clonotype: The junction shows a germline mismatch at one end, possibly a read error. V is TRBV27 and J is TRBJ2-1; TRBD2 is a possible D gene (5 bases). This CDR3 has 14 residues. CDR1 and CDR2 from the germline V gene are MNHEY and SMNVEV (reference sequence). CDR3 sequence reads: CASSPVDSHNEQFF. The CDR3 bases are TGTGCCAGCAGCCCGGTGGACTCCCACAATGAGCAGTTCTTC.

V usage is TRBV24-1 and J usage is TRBJ2-7, with D unresolved. Germline V lookup: CDR1 KGHDR, CDR2 SFDVKD. The germline V and J ends were trimmed by 4 bases and 3 bases, with 12 bases remaining between them. The CDR3 totals 14 residues. The CDR3 bases are TGTGCCACCAGTGACCCCTCGGCCGTCTACGAGCAGTACTTC. Amino acid sequence: CATSDPSAVYEQYF.

The genes are TRBV5-1 and TRBJ2-7; D possibly corresponds to TRBD1 (5 bases). Germline V gene lookup returns CDR1 SGHRS and CDR2 YFSETQ. Between the trimmed V and J ends, which lost 0 bases and 2 bases, there was a span of 15 bases. The CDR3 sequence is 16 residues long. The CDR3: CASSLDLQEPTYEQYF. The CDR3 DNA reads as TGCGCCAGCAGCTTGGATTTACAGGAACCGACCTACGAGCAGTACTTC.

The chain carries TRBV29-1 and TRBJ2-7, with 13 bases fitting TRBD2. Losses at the gene ends were 4 bases for V and 3 bases for J; bases not matched to a gene: 9. CDR3 size: 16 residues. CDR1 is SQVTM, CDR2 ANQGSEA, per germline. The CDR3 sequence is CSVGGTSGKRNYEQYF. DNA of the CDR3: TGCAGCGTTGGGGGGACTAGCGGGAAAAGGAACTACGAGCAGTACTTC.

The gene calls are TRBV7-9 and TRBJ2-1, with D hard to call. The germline V gene has CDR1 SEHNR and CDR2 FQNEAQ (reference sequence). The V gene lost 5 bases and the J gene lost 0 bases, with 20 bases spanning the gap. The CDR3 length is 18 residues. The CDR3 DNA sequence: TGTGCCAGCAGCCCCTCCGATGGTGGCCGCAGCTCCTACAATGAGCAGTTCTTC. Amino acids: CASSPSDGGRSSYNEQFF.